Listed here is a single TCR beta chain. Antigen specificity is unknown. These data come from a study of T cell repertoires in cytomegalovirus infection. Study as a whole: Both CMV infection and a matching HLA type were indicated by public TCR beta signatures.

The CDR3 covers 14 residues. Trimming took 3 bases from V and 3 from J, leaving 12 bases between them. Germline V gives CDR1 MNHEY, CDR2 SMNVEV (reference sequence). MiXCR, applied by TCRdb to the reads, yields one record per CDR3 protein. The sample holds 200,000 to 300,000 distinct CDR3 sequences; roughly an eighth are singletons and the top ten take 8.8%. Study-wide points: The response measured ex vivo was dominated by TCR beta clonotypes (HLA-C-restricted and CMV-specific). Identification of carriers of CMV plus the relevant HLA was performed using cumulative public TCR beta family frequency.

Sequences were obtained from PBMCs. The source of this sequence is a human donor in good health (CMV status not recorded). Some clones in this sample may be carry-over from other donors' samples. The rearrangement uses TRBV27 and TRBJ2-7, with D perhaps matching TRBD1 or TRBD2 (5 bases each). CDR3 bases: TGTGCCAGCAGTTTCCCGGGACCCGGCTACGAGCAGTACTTC. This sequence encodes CASSFPGPGYEQYF.